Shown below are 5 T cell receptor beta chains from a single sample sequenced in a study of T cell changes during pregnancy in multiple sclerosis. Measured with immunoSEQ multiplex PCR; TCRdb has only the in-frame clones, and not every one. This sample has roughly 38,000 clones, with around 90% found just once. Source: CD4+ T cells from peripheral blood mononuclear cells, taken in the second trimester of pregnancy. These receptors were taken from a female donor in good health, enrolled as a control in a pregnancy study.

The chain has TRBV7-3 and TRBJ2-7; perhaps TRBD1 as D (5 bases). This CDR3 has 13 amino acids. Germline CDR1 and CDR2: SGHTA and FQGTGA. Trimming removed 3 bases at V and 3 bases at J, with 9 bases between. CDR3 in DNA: TGTGCCAGCAGCTTGGACACCTACTACGAGCAGTACTTC. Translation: CASSLDTYYEQYF.

CDR3 region: CASSYESGTRQYF. CDR3 DNA sequence: TGTGCCAGCAGTTACGAGAGCGGGACCCGGCAGTACTTC. The chain combines TRBV6-5 with TRBJ2-7; TRBD2 agrees at 7 bases. Germline V gene data show CDR1 as MNHEY and CDR2 as SVGAGI. V dropped 2 bases and J dropped 9; count of bases not matched to a gene: 7. The CDR3 contains 13 residues.

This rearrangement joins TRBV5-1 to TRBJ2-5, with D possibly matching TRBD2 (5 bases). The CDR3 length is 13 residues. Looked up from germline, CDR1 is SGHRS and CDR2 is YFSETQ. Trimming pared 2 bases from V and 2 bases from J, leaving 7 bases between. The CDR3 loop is CASSFAGQETQYF. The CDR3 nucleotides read TGCGCCAGCAGCTTTGCGGGTCAAGAGACCCAGTACTTC.

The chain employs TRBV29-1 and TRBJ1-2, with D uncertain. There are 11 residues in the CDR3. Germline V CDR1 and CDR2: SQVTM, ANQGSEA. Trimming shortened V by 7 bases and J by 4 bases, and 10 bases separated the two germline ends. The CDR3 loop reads CSADRGYGYTF. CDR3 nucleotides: TGCAGCGCCGACCGGGGCTATGGCTACACCTTC.

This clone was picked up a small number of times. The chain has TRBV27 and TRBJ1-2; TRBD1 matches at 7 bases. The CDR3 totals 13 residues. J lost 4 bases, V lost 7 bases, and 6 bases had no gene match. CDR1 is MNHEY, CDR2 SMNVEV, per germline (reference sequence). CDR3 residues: CASTGQQGYGYTF. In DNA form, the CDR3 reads TGTGCCAGCACGGGACAGCAGGGCTATGGCTACACCTTC.